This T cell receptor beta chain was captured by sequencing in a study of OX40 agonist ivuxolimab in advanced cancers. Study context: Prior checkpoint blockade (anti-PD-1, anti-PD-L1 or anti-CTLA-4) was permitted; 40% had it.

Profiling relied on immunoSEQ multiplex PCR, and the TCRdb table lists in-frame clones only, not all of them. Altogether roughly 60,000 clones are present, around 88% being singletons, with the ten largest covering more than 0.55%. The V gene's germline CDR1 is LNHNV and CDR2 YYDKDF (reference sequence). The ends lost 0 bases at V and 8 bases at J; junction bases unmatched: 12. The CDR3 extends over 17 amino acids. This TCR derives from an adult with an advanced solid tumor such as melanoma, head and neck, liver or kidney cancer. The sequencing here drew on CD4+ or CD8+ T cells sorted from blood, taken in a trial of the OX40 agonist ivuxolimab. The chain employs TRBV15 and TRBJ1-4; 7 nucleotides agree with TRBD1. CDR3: CATSRDDPSGGREKLFF. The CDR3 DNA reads TGTGCCACCAGCAGAGATGACCCTTCAGGGGGACGAGAAAAACTGTTTTTT. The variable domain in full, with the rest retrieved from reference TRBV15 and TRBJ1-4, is DAMVIQNPRYQVTQFGKPVTLSCSQTLNHNVMYWYQQKSSQAPKLLFHYYDKDFNNEADTPDNFQSRRPNTSFCFLDIRSPGLGDTAMYLCATSRDDPSGGREKLFFGSGTQLSVL.